This TCR beta chain was captured by sequencing in a study of response to subunit inactivated influenza vaccine. V dropped 6 bases and J dropped 7 bases, with 13 bases sitting between them. The CDR3 has 14 residues. TCRdb analysed the RT-PCR reads with MiXCR anew, one entry per CDR3 protein. The top ten hold 6.5% to 8.5% of the sample, which has about 700,000 distinct CDR3 sequences, over 11% seen once. Note on this clonotype: What it binds is not known.

Findings and caveats of the study: Authors suggested each seasonal influenza vaccination recruits few new T cells.

The sequence was obtained from a man aged 45-65 years who received an inactivated influenza vaccine. This specimen was PBMCs from blood, taken 14 to 15 days before vaccination. The chain links TRBV12-3 or TRBV12-4 to TRBJ1-6; D may be TRBD1 (5 bases). CDR3 sequence reads: CASRTSGVNSPLHF. CDR3 DNA: TGTGCCAGCAGAACCTCGGGGGTCAATTCACCCCTCCACTTT.